This T cell receptor beta chain was identified during a study of cytomegalovirus exposure and HLA in healthy donors. PCR primers comprised 60 Vbeta and 13 Jbeta primers. Sequenced by immunoSEQ multiplex PCR; TCRdb stores in-frame clones only, minus some. The table records 100,000 to 140,000 clones, around three quarters of them present only once. This sequence was found in a male donor in good health and CMV-seronegative. The material sequenced was PBMCs.

CDR3 residues: CASSPRLARSGWDEQFF. As DNA, the CDR3 is TGTGCCAGCAGTCCCCGACTAGCTAGGTCGGGTTGGGATGAGCAGTTCTTC. This chain uses TRBV25-1 with TRBJ2-1, with 7 nucleotides matching TRBD2. The V gene end was trimmed by 5 bases and the J gene end by 8 bases; junction bases not matched to a gene: 18. CDR3 length: 17 residues. CDR1 is MGHDK and CDR2 is SYGVNS in the germline V gene.